These 30 T cell receptor beta chains came from one sample sequenced in a study of naive and memory T cell subsets. An equimolar mix of two oligonucleotides served as the beta constant-region primer for TRBC1 and TRBC2. Ligated cDNA was amplified by four rounds of PCR with nested alpha and beta constant-region primers and SP2. TCRdb processed the UMI-ligation and nested PCR reads anew with MiXCR; each CDR3 protein has one entry. Found here are 95,000 to 150,000 distinct CDR3 sequences, 36% of them singletons; the top ten hold 0.8% to 1%. Sequencing input: central memory CD4+ T cells from blood. These receptors originate from a human donor in good health.

The V gene is TRBV5-1, the J gene TRBJ2-7; possibly TRBD1 or TRBD2 for D (5 bases each). The germline V and J ends were trimmed by 4 bases and 2 bases, with 16 bases remaining between them. This CDR3 comprises 15 residues. CDR1 is SGHRS and CDR2 is YFSETQ in the germline V gene. CDR3 nucleotide sequence: TGCGCCAGCAGCCCAGGGCTTACGGGGACCTACGAGCAGTACTTC. Translated: CASSPGLTGTYEQYF.

The genes are TRBV9 and TRBJ2-2; D unclear. The ends were cut back, 3 bases at V and 7 bases at J, with 13 bases in the middle. Germline-derived CDR1 and CDR2 are SGDLS and YYNGEE. The CDR3 length is 14 residues. The CDR3 nucleotides read TGTGCCAGCAGCGACAGCCGGGCACTCGGGGAGCTGTTTTTT. Translated, it gives CASSDSRALGELFF.

There are a few counts of this clonotype. CDR3 region: CASGQSGNQPQHF. The CDR3 region has the DNA TGTGCCAGCGGACAGTCTGGCAATCAGCCCCAGCATTTT. J is TRBJ1-5 and V is TRBV9; maybe TRBD1 (6 bases). V was trimmed by 7 bases and J by 2 bases, leaving 10 bases between them. CDR1 SGDLS and CDR2 YYNGEE come from the germline V gene. This CDR3 comprises 13 residues.

This clonotype appeared a few times. The CDR3 DNA reads as TGTGCCAGCAGTTTACTCAGCGGGAGGGTATCAGATACGCAGTATTTT. Amino acids: CASSLLSGRVSDTQYF. V gene TRBV12-3 or TRBV12-4 combines with J gene TRBJ2-3, with 10 nucleotides matching TRBD2. V dropped 2 bases and J dropped 4; count of bases not matched to a gene: 6. CDR3 length: 16 amino acids.

The V gene is TRBV10-3, the J gene TRBJ2-1; 12 bases agree with TRBD2. CDR1 ENHRY and CDR2 SYGVKD come from the germline V gene. J lost 7 bases, V lost 9 bases, and 7 bases had no gene match. This CDR3 spans 14 amino acids. The CDR3 DNA reads as TGTGCCATAAGACTAGCGGGAGAGGGTAATGAGCAGTTCTTC. Translating it yields CAIRLAGEGNEQFF.

This clonotype was seen only a few times. The rearrangement links TRBV9 to TRBJ2-7; 15 nucleotides line up with TRBD2. Looked up from germline, CDR1 is SGDLS and CDR2 is YYNGEE. V was pared by 3 bases and J by 6 bases, with 7 bases of the junction left unmatched. This CDR3 spans 16 amino acids. In DNA form, the CDR3 reads TGTGCCAGCAGCGGAGGACTAGCGGGAGGGCCGGGCGAGCAGTACTTC. Protein sequence: CASSGGLAGGPGEQYF.

This clonotype was detected only a few times. The rearrangement joins TRBV4-3 to TRBJ1-5, with 10 bases fitting TRBD1. V lost 1 base to trimming and J lost 7 bases; unmatched junction nucleotides: 4. This CDR3 is 15 amino acids long. CDR1 LGHNA and CDR2 YSLEER come from the germline V gene. The CDR3 region has the DNA TGCGCCAGCAGCCAAGGGACAGGGGGAGGACAGCCCCAGCATTTT. Its translation is CASSQGTGGGQPQHF.

The chain has TRBV5-1 and TRBJ2-7, with 8 nucleotides matching TRBD1. The CDR3 has 14 amino acids. Looked up from germline, CDR1 is SGHRS and CDR2 is YFSETQ. Trimming took 0 bases from V and 3 from J; bases not matched to a gene: 2. DNA for the CDR3: TGCGCCAGCAGCTTGGGGGACAGGTTCTACGAGCAGTACTTC. Translated, it gives CASSLGDRFYEQYF.

A few counts support this clonotype. The rearrangement joins TRBV9 to TRBJ1-1; 7 bases match TRBD1. This CDR3 spans 16 amino acids. The germline CDR1 and CDR2 sequences are SGDLS and YYNGEE. With 0 bases clipped from V and 5 bases from J, the junction kept 10 bases outside the gene matches. As DNA, the CDR3 is TGTGCCAGCAGCGTAGGTCGGCAGGGGGGAAAGACTGAAGCTTTCTTT. As protein: CASSVGRQGGKTEAFF.

The genes are TRBV18 and TRBJ1-1; 10 positions match TRBD1. CDR1 KGHSH and CDR2 LQKENI come from the germline V gene. CDR3 length: 16 residues. V was pared by 4 bases and J by 11 bases, with 16 bases of the junction left unmatched. CDR3 in amino acids: CASSLIVGQGRVPAFF. The CDR3 bases are TGTGCCAGCTCACTTATCGTGGGACAGGGGCGAGTTCCGGCTTTCTTT. Complete variable domain (other parts from reference TRBV18 and TRBJ1-1): NAGVMQNPRHLVRRRGQEARLRCSPMKGHSHVYWYRQLPEEGLKFMVYLQKENIIDESGMPKERFSAEFPKEGPSILRIQQVVRGDSAAYFCASSLIVGQGRVPAFFGQGTRLTVV.

This clonotype was detected a few times. V gene TRBV7-2 combines with J gene TRBJ2-2, with TRBD2 matching over 9 bases. J was trimmed by 7 bases and V by 0 bases; bases with no gene match: 3. This CDR3 comprises 15 residues. Germline V gene lookup returns CDR1 SGHTA and CDR2 FQGNSA. In nucleotides, the CDR3 is TGTGCCAGCAGCTTAGCCAGCGGGAGGATCGGGGAGCTGTTTTTT. It specifies CASSLASGRIGELFF.

This clonotype was detected a few times. The chain links TRBV29-1 to TRBJ2-2; 10 bases fit TRBD2. With V trimmed by 5 bases and J by 0 bases, 3 bases remained unmatched. Germline lookup yields CDR1 SQVTM and CDR2 ANQGSEA. The CDR3 extends over 15 amino acids. The CDR3 loop is CSVSTSGANTGELFF. The CDR3 region has the DNA TGCAGCGTTTCAACTAGCGGGGCGAACACCGGGGAGCTGTTTTTT.

The chain carries TRBV7-2 and TRBJ2-1; 9 nucleotides align to TRBD2. The CDR3 runs 16 residues. Germline CDR1 and CDR2: SGHTA and FQGNSA. J was trimmed by 5 bases and V by 3 bases; bases with no gene match: 8. CDR3 region: CASSFPASGTNNEQFF. The CDR3, as DNA: TGTGCCAGCAGCTTCCCGGCTAGCGGGACCAACAATGAGCAGTTCTTC.

This rearrangement joins TRBV5-1 to TRBJ2-3; D ambiguous. The CDR3 is made up of 15 amino acids. Germline V gene sequence: CDR1 SGHRS, CDR2 YFSETQ. V dropped 7 bases and J dropped 2 bases, with 17 bases sitting between them. CDR3 in amino acids: CASAATSQNTDTQYF. The CDR3 nucleotides are TGCGCCAGCGCCGCAACTTCACAGAACACAGATACGCAGTATTTT. Supplemented by reference TRBV5-1 and TRBJ2-3, the full variable domain reads KAGVTQTPRYLIKTRGQQVTLSCSPISGHRSVSWYQQTPGQGLQFLFEYFSETQRNKGNFPGRFSGRQFSNSRSEMNVSTLELGDSALYLCASAATSQNTDTQYFGPGTRLTVL.

This clonotype was found many times. This chain connects TRBV24-1 to TRBJ1-5, with unresolved D. The CDR3 totals 14 residues. In germline, CDR1 is KGHDR, CDR2 SFDVKD. V lost 1 base, J lost 3 bases, and 6 bases lay in between. The DNA of the CDR3 is TGTGCCACCAGTGATTTCCGGAACAATCAGCCCCAGCATTTT. Translating it yields CATSDFRNNQPQHF.

This clonotype was recorded at least ten times. The chain couples TRBV28 to TRBJ1-1; no reliable D call. V lost 1 base and J lost 1, with 10 bases in between. The CDR3 loop spans 15 amino acids. The V gene's germline CDR1 is MDHEN and CDR2 SYDVKM. The CDR3 loop is CASSLFKHTNTEAFF. The CDR3 nucleotides are TGTGCCAGCAGTTTATTTAAACATACGAACACTGAAGCTTTCTTT.

This clonotype came up a few times. The V and J genes are TRBV6-6 and TRBJ2-3; maybe TRBD2 (6 bases). Germline values: CDR1 MNHNY, CDR2 SVGAGI (reference sequence). The V and J ends lost 3 bases and 11 bases respectively, with 18 bases between them. The CDR3 is 14 residues long. CDR3 sequence (DNA): TGTGCCAGCAGTTATGGGACTGGCATGCCTGGGCAGTATTTT. Translation gives CASSYGTGMPGQYF.

The chain combines TRBV2 with TRBJ2-3, with D unresolved. The CDR3 is 13 residues long. Germline V gene sequence: CDR1 SNHLY, CDR2 FYNNEI. V was pared by 6 bases and J by 1 base, with 8 bases between. This CDR3 is CASRDPGTDTQYF. The CDR3 bases are TGTGCCAGCAGAGATCCGGGCACAGATACGCAGTATTTT.

The gene calls are TRBV18 and TRBJ2-1, with 8 bases matching TRBD1. V lost 3 bases and J lost 6; bases outside the gene matches: 10. Germline V CDR1 and CDR2: KGHSH, LQKENI. This CDR3 is 16 amino acids long. The CDR3 coding sequence is TGTGCCAGCTCACCTGGGACCAGGGGGCCGGGCAATGAGCAGTTCTTC. This codes for CASSPGTRGPGNEQFF.

The chain uses TRBV27 and TRBJ2-7, with D possibly being TRBD2 (6 bases). The CDR3 is 15 amino acids. Trimming stripped 2 bases from V and 0 bases from J, with 11 bases between. Germline values: CDR1 MNHEY, CDR2 SMNVEV (reference sequence). The CDR3 reads CASSLVDGSSYEQYF. CDR3 nucleotide sequence: TGTGCCAGCAGTTTAGTGGACGGGAGCTCCTACGAGCAGTACTTC.

This rearrangement joins TRBV3-1 to TRBJ2-7; D ambiguous. Deletions cut 4 bases from V and 5 bases from J, with 15 bases between. Germline V lookup: CDR1 LGHDT, CDR2 YNNKEL (reference sequence). The CDR3 is 14 residues long. The CDR3 reads CASSPSDGADEQYF. In DNA form, the CDR3 reads TGTGCCAGCAGCCCCTCGGACGGAGCAGACGAGCAGTACTTC.

The table lists this clonotype with a few counts. The chain carries TRBV28 and TRBJ2-3; 8 bases are shared with TRBD1. This CDR3 is 15 amino acids long. Looked up from germline, CDR1 is MDHEN and CDR2 is SYDVKM. Unmatched junction bases numbered 6, after V lost 5 bases and J lost 2 bases. Here the CDR3 DNA reads TGTGCCAGCAGTGAACGGACAGGGATCACAGATACGCAGTATTTT. It is translated as CASSERTGITDTQYF.

The chain recombines TRBV6-2 or TRBV6-3 with TRBJ1-6; the D is unclear. The germline V gene has CDR1 MNHEY and CDR2 SVGEGT. The germline V and J ends were trimmed by 6 bases and 7 bases, with 10 bases remaining between them. This CDR3 has 13 residues. The CDR3 here is CASRRRENSPLHF. The CDR3 DNA reads TGTGCCAGCAGGAGGAGGGAGAATTCACCCCTCCACTTT.

This clonotype appeared once. V usage is TRBV28 and J usage is TRBJ1-1; 7 nucleotides match TRBD1. CDR1 is MDHEN, CDR2 SYDVKM, per germline. Trimming at V came to 4 bases and at J to 1 base, leaving 6 bases not matched to a gene. The CDR3 loop spans 15 amino acids. In DNA, the CDR3 is TGTGCCAGCAGTTCTGAGGGGGCCCGGAACACTGAAGCTTTCTTT. Translating gives CASSSEGARNTEAFF. The entire variable domain, with the rest obtained from reference TRBV28 and TRBJ1-1, is as follows: DVKVTQSSRYLVKRTGEKVFLECVQDMDHENMFWYRQDPGLGLRLIYFSYDVKMKEKGDIPEGYSVSREKKERFSLILESASTNQTSMYLCASSSEGARNTEAFFGQGTRLTVV.

This clonotype was counted once. This chain connects TRBV9 to TRBJ2-5, with D possibly TRBD2 on 5 matching bases. V lost 0 bases to trimming and J lost 4 bases, with 13 bases between them. CDR1 and CDR2 (germline): SGDLS, YYNGEE. The CDR3 consists of 15 residues. This CDR3 reads CASSVGVEGRETQYF. The DNA for the CDR3 is TGTGCCAGCAGCGTAGGCGTCGAGGGCCGAGAGACCCAGTACTTC. The variable domain in full, completed from reference TRBV9 and TRBJ2-5, reads DSGVTQTPKHLITATGQRVTLRCSPRSGDLSVYWYQQSLDQGLQFLIQYYNGEERAKGNILERFSAQQFPDLHSELNLSSLELGDSALYFCASSVGVEGRETQYFGPGTRLLVL.

V and J are TRBV28 and TRBJ2-7; D is ambiguous. Germline V gene lookup returns CDR1 MDHEN and CDR2 SYDVKM. The length of the CDR3 is 12 residues. Trimming shortened V by 2 bases and J by 2 bases, and 4 bases separated the two germline ends. For the CDR3, the DNA is TGTGCCAGCAGTTTAGTGGCCTACGAGCAGTACTTC. Translated: CASSLVAYEQYF.

The V and J genes are TRBV11-2 and TRBJ2-6, with a weak D call TRBD2 (5 bases). Per the germline V gene, CDR1 is SGHAT and CDR2 is FQNNGV. There are 17 residues in the CDR3. The ends were cut back, 2 bases at V and 0 bases at J, with 11 bases in the middle. DNA of the CDR3: TGTGCCAGCAGCTTAACCGGACTGGGCTCTGGGGCCAACGTCCTGACTTTC. Translating it yields CASSLTGLGSGANVLTF.

The genes are TRBV20-1 and TRBJ2-1; D is uncertain. Germline CDR1 is DFQATT and CDR2 is SNEGSKA (reference sequence). The CDR3 covers 13 residues. V was pared by 5 bases and J by 0 bases, with 8 bases between. CDR3 region: CSAPANSYNEQFF. CDR3 bases: TGCAGTGCTCCAGCGAACTCCTACAATGAGCAGTTCTTC.

This clonotype was counted between two and nine times. V usage is TRBV29-1 and J usage is TRBJ2-7, with D tentatively TRBD2 (6 bases). Germline lookup yields CDR1 SQVTM and CDR2 ANQGSEA. This CDR3 has 11 residues. With 6 bases removed from V and 9 bases from J, the gap between germline ends came to 15 bases. The CDR3 reads CSVAEGRRQYF. The CDR3 DNA is TGCAGCGTGGCCGAGGGGAGGAGGCAGTACTTC.

The V gene is TRBV9, the J gene TRBJ2-2; TRBD1 matches 7 bases. After removal of 1 base from V and 4 bases from J, the junction contained 4 bases not matched to a gene. Looked up from germline, CDR1 is SGDLS and CDR2 is YYNGEE. The CDR3 is made up of 15 amino acids. The CDR3: CASSVKGAGTGELFF. The CDR3, as DNA: TGTGCCAGCAGCGTAAAGGGGGCGGGCACCGGGGAGCTGTTTTTT.